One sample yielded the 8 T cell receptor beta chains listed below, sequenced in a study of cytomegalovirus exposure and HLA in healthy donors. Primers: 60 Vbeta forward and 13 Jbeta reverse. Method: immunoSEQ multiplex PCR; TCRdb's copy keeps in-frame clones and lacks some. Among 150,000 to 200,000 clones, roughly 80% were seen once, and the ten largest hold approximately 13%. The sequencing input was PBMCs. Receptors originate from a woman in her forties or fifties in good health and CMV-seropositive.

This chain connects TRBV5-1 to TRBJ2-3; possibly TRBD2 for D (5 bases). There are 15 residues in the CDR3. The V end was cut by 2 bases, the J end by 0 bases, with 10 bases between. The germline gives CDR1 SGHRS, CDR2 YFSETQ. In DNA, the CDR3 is TGCGCCAGCAGCTTAGAGGGAAGGAGCACAGATACGCAGTATTTT. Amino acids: CASSLEGRSTDTQYF.

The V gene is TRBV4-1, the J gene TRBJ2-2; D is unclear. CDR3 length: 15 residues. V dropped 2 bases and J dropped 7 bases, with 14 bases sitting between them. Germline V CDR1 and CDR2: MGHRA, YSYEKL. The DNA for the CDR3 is TGCGCCAGCAGCCAACGAATTCAGGTTCTCGGGGAGCTGTTTTTT. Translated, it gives CASSQRIQVLGELFF.

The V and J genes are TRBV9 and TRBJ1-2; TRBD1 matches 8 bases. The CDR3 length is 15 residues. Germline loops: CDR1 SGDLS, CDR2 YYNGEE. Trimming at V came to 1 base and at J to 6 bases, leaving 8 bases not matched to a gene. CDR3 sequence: CASSVSGRGRDGYTF. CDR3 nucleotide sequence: TGTGCCAGCAGCGTATCTGGCAGGGGGCGGGATGGCTACACCTTC.

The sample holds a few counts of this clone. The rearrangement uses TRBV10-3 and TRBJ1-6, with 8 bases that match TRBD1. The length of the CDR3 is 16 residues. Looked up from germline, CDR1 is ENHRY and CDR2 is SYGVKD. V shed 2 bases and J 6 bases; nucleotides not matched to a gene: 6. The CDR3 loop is CAISEGTGTGNSPLHF. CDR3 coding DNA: TGTGCCATCAGTGAGGGGACCGGGACAGGTAATTCACCCCTCCACTTT.

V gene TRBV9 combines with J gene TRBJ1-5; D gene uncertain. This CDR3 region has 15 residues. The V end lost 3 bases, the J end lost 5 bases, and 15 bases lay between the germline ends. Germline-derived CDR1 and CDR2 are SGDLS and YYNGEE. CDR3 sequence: CASSATTRPDQPQHF. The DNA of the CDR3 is TGTGCCAGCAGCGCGACTACGCGCCCCGATCAGCCCCAGCATTTT.

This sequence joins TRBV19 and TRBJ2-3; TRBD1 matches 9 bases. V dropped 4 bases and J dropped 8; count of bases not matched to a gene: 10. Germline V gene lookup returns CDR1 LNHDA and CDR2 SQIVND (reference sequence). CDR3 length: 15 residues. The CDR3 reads CASSTTGGQVRTQYF. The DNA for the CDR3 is TGTGCCAGTAGTACCACAGGGGGCCAAGTGCGTACGCAGTATTTT.

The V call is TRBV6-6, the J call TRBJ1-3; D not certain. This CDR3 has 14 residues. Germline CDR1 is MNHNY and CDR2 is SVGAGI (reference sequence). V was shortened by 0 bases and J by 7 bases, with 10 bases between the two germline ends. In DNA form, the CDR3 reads TGTGCCAGCAGTTACTCCCCCCAGTGGAACACCATATATTTT. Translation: CASSYSPQWNTIYF.

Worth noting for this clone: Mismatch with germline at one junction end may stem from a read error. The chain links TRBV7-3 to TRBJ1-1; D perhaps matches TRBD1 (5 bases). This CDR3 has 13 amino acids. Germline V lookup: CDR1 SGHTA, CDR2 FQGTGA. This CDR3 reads CASSFGGNAEAFF. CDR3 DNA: TGTGCCAGCAGCTTCGGGGGGAACGCTGAAGCTTTCTTT.